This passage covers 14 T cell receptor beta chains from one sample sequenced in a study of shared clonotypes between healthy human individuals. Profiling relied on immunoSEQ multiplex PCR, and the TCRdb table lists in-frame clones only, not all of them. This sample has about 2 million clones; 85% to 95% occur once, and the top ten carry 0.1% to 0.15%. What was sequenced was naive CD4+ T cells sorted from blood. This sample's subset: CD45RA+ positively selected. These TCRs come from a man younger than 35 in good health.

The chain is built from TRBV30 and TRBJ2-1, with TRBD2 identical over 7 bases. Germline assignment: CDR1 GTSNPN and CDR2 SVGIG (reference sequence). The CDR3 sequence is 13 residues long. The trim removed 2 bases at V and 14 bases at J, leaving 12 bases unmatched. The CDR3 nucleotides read TGTGCCTGGAGTACACAGCGGGGACCTTTGGAGTTCTTC. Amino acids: CAWSTQRGPLEFF.

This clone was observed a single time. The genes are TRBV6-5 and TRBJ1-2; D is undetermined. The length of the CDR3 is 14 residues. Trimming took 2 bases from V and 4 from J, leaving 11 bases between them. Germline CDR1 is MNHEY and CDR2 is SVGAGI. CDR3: CASSYRLRSYGYTF. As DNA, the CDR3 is TGTGCCAGCAGTTACCGCCTCCGATCCTATGGCTACACCTTC.

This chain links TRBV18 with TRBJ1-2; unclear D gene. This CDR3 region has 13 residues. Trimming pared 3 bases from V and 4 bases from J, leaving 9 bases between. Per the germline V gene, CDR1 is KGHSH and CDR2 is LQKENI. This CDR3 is CASSPDAFYGYTF. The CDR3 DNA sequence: TGTGCCAGCTCACCCGACGCCTTCTATGGCTACACCTTC.

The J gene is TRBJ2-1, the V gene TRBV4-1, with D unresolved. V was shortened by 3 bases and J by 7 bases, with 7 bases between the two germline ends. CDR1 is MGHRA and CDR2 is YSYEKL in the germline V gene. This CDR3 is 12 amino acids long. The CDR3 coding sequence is TGCGCCAGCAGCCACGTCAGAAATGAGCAGTTCTTC. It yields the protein CASSHVRNEQFF.

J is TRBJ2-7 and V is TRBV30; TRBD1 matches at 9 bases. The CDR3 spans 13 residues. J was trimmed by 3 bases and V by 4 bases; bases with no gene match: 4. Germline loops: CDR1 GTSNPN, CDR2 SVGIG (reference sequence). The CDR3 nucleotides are TGTGCCTGGATCCCGACAGGGGGCTACGAGCAGTACTTC. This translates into CAWIPTGGYEQYF.

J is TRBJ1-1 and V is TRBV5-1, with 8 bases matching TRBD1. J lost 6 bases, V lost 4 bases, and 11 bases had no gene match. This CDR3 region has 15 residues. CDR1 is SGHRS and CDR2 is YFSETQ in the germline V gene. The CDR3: CASSPADREGAEAFF. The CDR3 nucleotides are TGCGCCAGCAGCCCAGCGGACAGGGAGGGCGCTGAAGCTTTCTTT.

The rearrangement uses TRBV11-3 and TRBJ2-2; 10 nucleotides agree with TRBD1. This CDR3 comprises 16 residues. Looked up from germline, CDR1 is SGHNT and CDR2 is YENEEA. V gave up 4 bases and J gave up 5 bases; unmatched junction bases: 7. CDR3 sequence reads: CASSSTGGKTTGELFF. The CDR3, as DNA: TGTGCCAGCAGCTCGACAGGGGGCAAAACTACCGGGGAGCTGTTTTTT.

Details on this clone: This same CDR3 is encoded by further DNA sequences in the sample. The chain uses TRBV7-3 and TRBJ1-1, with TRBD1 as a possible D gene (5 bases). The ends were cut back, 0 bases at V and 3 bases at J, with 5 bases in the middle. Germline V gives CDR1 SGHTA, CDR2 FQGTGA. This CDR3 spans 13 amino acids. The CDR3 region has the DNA TGTGCCAGCAGCTTAACAGGGGACACTGAAGCTTTCTTT. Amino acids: CASSLTGDTEAFF.

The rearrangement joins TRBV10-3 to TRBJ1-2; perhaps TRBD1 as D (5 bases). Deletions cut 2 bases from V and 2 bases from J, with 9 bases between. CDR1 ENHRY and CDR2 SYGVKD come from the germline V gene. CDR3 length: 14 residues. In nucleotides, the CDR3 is TGTGCCATCAGTGAGGCCAGGGAGAACTATGGCTACACCTTC. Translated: CAISEARENYGYTF.

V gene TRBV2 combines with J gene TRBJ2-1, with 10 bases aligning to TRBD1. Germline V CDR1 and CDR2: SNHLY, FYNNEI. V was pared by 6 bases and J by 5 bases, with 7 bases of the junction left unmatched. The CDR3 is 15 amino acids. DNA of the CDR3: TGTGCCAGCAGCCCACGGGGGACAGGGGACAATGAGCAGTTCTTC. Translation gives CASSPRGTGDNEQFF. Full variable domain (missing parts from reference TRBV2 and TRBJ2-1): EPEVTQTPSHQVTQMGQEVILRCVPISNHLYFYWYRQILGQKVEFLVSFYNNEISEKSEIFDDQFSVERPDGSNFTLKIRSTKLEDSAMYFCASSPRGTGDNEQFFGPGTRLTVL.

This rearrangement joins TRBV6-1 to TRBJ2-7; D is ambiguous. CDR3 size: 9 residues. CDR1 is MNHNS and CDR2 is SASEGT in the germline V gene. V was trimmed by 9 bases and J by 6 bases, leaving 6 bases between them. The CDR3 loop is CASMGEQYF. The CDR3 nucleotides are TGTGCCAGTATGGGCGAGCAGTACTTC.

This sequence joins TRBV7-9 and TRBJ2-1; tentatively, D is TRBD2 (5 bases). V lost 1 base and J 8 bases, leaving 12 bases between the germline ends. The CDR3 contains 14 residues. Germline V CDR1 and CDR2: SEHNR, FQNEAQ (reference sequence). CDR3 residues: CASSLGPRGDEQFF. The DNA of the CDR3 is TGTGCCAGCAGCTTAGGCCCCCGGGGTGATGAGCAGTTCTTC.

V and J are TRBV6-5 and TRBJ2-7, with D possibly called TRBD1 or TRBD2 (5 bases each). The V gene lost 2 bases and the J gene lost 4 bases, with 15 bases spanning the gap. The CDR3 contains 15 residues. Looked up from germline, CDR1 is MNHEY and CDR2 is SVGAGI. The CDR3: CASSYGRGATYEQYF. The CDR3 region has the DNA TGTGCCAGCAGTTACGGGAGAGGGGCGACATACGAGCAGTACTTC.

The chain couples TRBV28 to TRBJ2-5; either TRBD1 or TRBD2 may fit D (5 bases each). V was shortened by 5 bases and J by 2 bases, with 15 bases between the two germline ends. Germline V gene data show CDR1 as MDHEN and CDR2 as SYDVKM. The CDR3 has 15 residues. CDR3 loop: CASSAWGRGQETQYF. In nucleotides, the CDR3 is TGTGCCAGCAGTGCCTGGGGACGGGGACAAGAGACCCAGTACTTC.